Listed below are T cell receptor beta chains from one sample, sequenced in a study of CD8+ T cells in alopecia areata. Sequencing used immunoSEQ multiplex PCR; TCRdb keeps in-frame clones, though not all of them. The sample contains over 150,000 clones, roughly 64% of which appear only once. The sample in question was CD8+ T cells sorted from blood, obtained at week 24, from a patient treated with tofacitinib. The receptors shown here come from a human donor with alopecia areata. CDR3s include the opening cysteine and the closing phenylalanine or tryptophan. D genes are given only for firm matches. A clone size is listed for some rows: how often the clone was seen (once, few, many), or a class if it is expanded.

D	V	length	size	J	DNA	CDR3
-	TRBV5-6	14	-	TRBJ1-2	TGTGCCAGCAGCTTGGGTGACAGTAACTATGGCTACACCTTC	CASSLGDSNYGYTF
-	TRBV6-5	13	-	TRBJ2-2	TGTGCCAGCAGTTACGAGGTAGTCGGGGAGCTGTTTTTT	CASSYEVVGELFF
-	TRBV25-1	10	-	TRBJ1-5	TGTGCCAGTCCTGAACAGCCCCAGCATTTT	CASPEQPQHF
-	TRBV7-9	15	-	TRBJ2-2	TGTGCCAGCAGCTCACACAGGCGCGACACCGGGGAGCTGTTTTTT	CASSSHRRDTGELFF
-	TRBV5-6	16	-	TRBJ1-4	TGTGCCAGCAGCTTCCCCTCGGGGGCGGAAGGTGAAAAACTGTTTTTT	CASSFPSGAEGEKLFF
TRBD1	TRBV7-8	14	few	TRBJ2-1	TGTGCCAGCAGCTTAAGCCCGACAGGGAATGAGCAGTTCTTC	CASSLSPTGNEQFF
-	TRBV2	14	-	TRBJ1-6	TGTGCCAGCAACGCCGGGGAGGGGAATTCACCCCTCCACTTT	CASNAGEGNSPLHF
-	TRBV11-2	12	few	TRBJ2-2	TGTGCCAGCAGCCCCCTCACCGGGGAGCTGTTTTTT	CASSPLTGELFF
-	TRBV9	12	-	TRBJ2-3	TGTGCCAGCAGCGGGCGCGGAGATACGCAGTATTTT	CASSGRGDTQYF
-	TRBV13	15	-	TRBJ1-1	TGTGCCAGCAGCTTACCCTTGGGAGTGAACACTGAAGCTTTCTTT	CASSLPLGVNTEAFF
TRBD1	TRBV6-6	16	-	TRBJ1-6	TGTGCCAGCAGCCACAGGGGAGGCTCCTATAATTCACCCCTCCACTTT	CASSHRGGSYNSPLHF
-	TRBV5-4	12	-	TRBJ2-3	TGTGCCAGCAGGGTAGGGGCAGATACGCAGTATTTT	CASRVGADTQYF
TRBD2	TRBV7-2	17	-	TRBJ2-2	TGTGCCAGCAGCGAGGGGACTAGCGGGTTATACACCGGGGAGCTGTTTTTT	CASSEGTSGLYTGELFF
-	TRBV27	13	-	TRBJ1-5	TGTGCCAGCAGTTTACAAGTCCGTCAGCCCCAGCATTTT	CASSLQVRQPQHF
-	TRBV27	13	-	TRBJ1-5	TGTGCCAGCAGTTTGGGGCCTAATCAGCCCCAGCATTTT	CASSLGPNQPQHF
TRBD2	TRBV27	14	-	TRBJ2-7	TGTGCCAGCAGTACGCTAGCGGGGGAAGGGGCGCAGTACTTC	CASSTLAGEGAQYF
-	TRBV27	12	-	TRBJ1-2	TGTGCCAGCAGGACATTTAACTATGGCTACACCTTC	CASRTFNYGYTF
-	TRBV29-1	11	few	TRBJ2-5	TGCAGCGTATACAGAAAAGAGACCCAGTACTTC	CSVYRKETQYF
-	TRBV30	15	-	TRBJ2-2	TGTGCCTGGAGGGAGGGACAGTCGAACACCGGGGAGCTGTTTTTT	CAWREGQSNTGELFF
TRBD1	TRBV4-1	13	few	TRBJ1-4	TGCGCCACCTGGGACAGGGGAAATGAAAAACTGTTTTTT	CATWDRGNEKLFF
-	TRBV5-1	15	few	TRBJ2-6	TGCGCCAGCAGCTTTTTCCCCTCTGGGGCCAACGTCCTGACTTTC	CASSFFPSGANVLTF
-	TRBV9	12	-	TRBJ2-4	TGTGCCAGCAAAGGAGACCAAAACATTCAGTACTTC	CASKGDQNIQYF
TRBD1	TRBV7-9	17	once	TRBJ2-3	TGTGCCAGCAGCTTAGCTCAATTGACAGGGAGCACAGATACGCAGTATTTT	CASSLAQLTGSTDTQYF
-	TRBV18	11	-	TRBJ2-5	TGTGCCAGCTCACTTCAGGAGACCCAGTACTTC	CASSLQETQYF
-	TRBV7-9	11	few	TRBJ2-1	TGTGCCAGCAGCTTAGTCGGGAGCCAGTTCTTC	CASSLVGSQFF
-	TRBV13	15	-	TRBJ1-2	TGTGCCAGCAGCTTACAACAGACGGCAAACTATGGCTACACCTTC	CASSLQQTANYGYTF
TRBD1	TRBV7-9	15	-	TRBJ2-2	TGTGCCAGCGGGCTTAACAGGGGGCCCACCGGGGAGCTGTTTTTT	CASGLNRGPTGELFF
TRBD2	TRBV5-1	15	-	TRBJ2-7	TGCGCCAGCAGCTTTGGGACTAGCGGGGGCTACGAGCAGTACTTC	CASSFGTSGGYEQYF
-	TRBV28	14	few	TRBJ1-5	TGTGCCAGCAGTCCAGAGGTGGGAATTCAGCCCCAGCATTTT	CASSPEVGIQPQHF
TRBD2	TRBV13	18	few	TRBJ2-3	TGTGCCAGCAGCTTAGAGGGGCTTGGGAGGGGAGGCACAGATACGCAGTATTTT	CASSLEGLGRGGTDTQYF
-	TRBV30	15	-	TRBJ2-3	TGTGCCTGGAGTGTCCCGCAGAAAAGCACAGATACGCAGTATTTT	CAWSVPQKSTDTQYF
TRBD1	TRBV5-1	14	-	TRBJ2-5	TGCGCCAGCAGCGACACACAGGGGGCCGAGACCCAGTACTTC	CASSDTQGAETQYF
TRBD2	TRBV27	16	-	TRBJ2-1	TGTGCCAGCAGTTTTCTAGCGGGGGGGCCCTACAATGAGCAGTTCTTC	CASSFLAGGPYNEQFF
-	TRBV9	13	-	TRBJ1-5	TGTGCCAGCAGCGGGGGTAGCAATCAGCCCCAGCATTTT	CASSGGSNQPQHF
-	TRBV13	13	-	TRBJ2-1	TGTGCCAGCCGGGACGGAACCTACAATGAGCAGTTCTTC	CASRDGTYNEQFF
-	TRBV5-6	14	-	TRBJ2-2	TGTGCCAGCAGCTTGGGCACCCACACCGGGGAGCTGTTTTTT	CASSLGTHTGELFF
-	TRBV13	16	-	TRBJ1-1	TGTGCCAGCAGCCCACCCCGCCTAGCCATGAACACTGAAGCTTTCTTT	CASSPPRLAMNTEAFF
-	TRBV2	13	few	TRBJ1-1	TGTGCCAGCAGCTCGGGGAAAAACACTGAAGCTTTCTTT	CASSSGKNTEAFF